This TCR beta chain was observed in a study of blood T cell repertoires in COVID-19. Whole-study context: Italy, Spain and the United States were the sources of the convalescent and acute COVID-19 samples. PBMCs, B-cell-depleted T cells, or T cells were the source of the cDNA or gDNA that made up the material.

CDR3 length: 13 amino acids. The V gene lost 3 bases and the J gene lost 4 bases, with 9 bases spanning the gap. Study processing details: The authors estimated nucleated cell counts from reference gene primer amplification. Libraries were prepared by immunoSEQ multiplex PCR; TCRdb keeps only in-frame clonotypes and omits some of them. That table is the source of V, J and clone size, and D and trimming were worked out from the DNA. The sample gives some 31,000 clones, about 78% of which show up once; 7.4% is in the top ten. The genes are TRBV12-3 or TRBV12-4 and TRBJ2-5; possible D gene TRBD1, 6 bases. Sequencing was done on a sample of peripheral blood. The receptor's source is a woman aged 55-70 years with acute or convalescent COVID-19. The CDR3 DNA reads TGTGCCAGCAGTTTTTTAGGGGGAGAGACCCAGTACTTC. The encoded protein is CASSFLGGETQYF.